Detailed here is one TCR beta chain. Its antigen remains undetermined. Qualities for individual bases were not recorded, and no much larger clone is one base off. Collaborating institutions collected whole blood in K2EDTA tubes following their own protocols. For TCRbeta analysis, collaborators shipped samples as frozen whole blood, isolated PBMCs, or DNA extracted from either of those sample types. TCRbeta CDR3 regions were amplified from genomic DNA by means of the immunoSEQ Assay, a bias-controlled multiplex PCR. Under the source paper's analysis protocol: The number of nucleated cells in each sample was estimated by amplification of reference gene primers within the assay. To quantify the absolute abundance of each unique TCRbeta CDR3 rearrangement, sequence reads were collapsed and filtered. For each sample, productive Simpson clonality was calculated by taking the square root of Simpson's diversity index across productive rearrangements. As stored in TCRdb, this immuneACCESS dataset retains in-frame rearrangements with V and J assigned. A fraction of the clones does not appear; measured against another copy, unresolved V genes explain less than half of the discrepancy, and the remainder lacks a known reason. The DNA gave D and trimming, while V, J and clone size come from that table. The sample table records 150,000 to 200,000 clones; 86% of these occur just once. Over 7% of the sample rests with the top ten.

The data originate from a study of blood T cell repertoires in COVID-19 (dated by TCRdb to 2020 to 2022). About the full investigation: Samples covering the acute and convalescent phases of COVID-19 were provided by collaborators in the United States, Italy and Spain. Deeply sampled blood TCRbeta repertoires from subjects exposed to, actively infected with, or recovered from COVID-19 were included in the dataset. The repertoires were made available in a free public database intended to serve as a resource for research on the immune response to SARS-CoV-2. The samples were drawn from the first 160 participants of the ongoing ImmuneRACE study and from 1,254 subjects provided by 6 global collaborators. The prospective study material was composed of cDNA or gDNA derived from T cells, B-cell-depleted T cells, or PBMCs. Nearly every sample came with metadata listing a de-identified subject ID, COVID-19 status, age in years and sex. Where available, HLA class I and class II types were obtained from metadata supplied by the sample provider rather than from assay-based typing.

Beyond this particular receptor, the publication reports: How much clinical and demographic metadata was included differed by source and by participant, and the metadata was provided uncurated.

Reading the germline V gene gives CDR1 SGHDT and CDR2 YYEEEE. The CDR3 holds 15 amino acids from the cysteine to the phenylalanine. The only DNA kept is the CDR3, 45 bases in frame from the first base. The trim is 4 bases for V and 8 bases for J, with a gap of 21 bases between the germline ends. Sequences were obtained from peripheral blood. This sequence was found in a woman at least 80 years old in a cohort sampled during active or convalescent COVID-19. This chain joins TRBV5-6 to TRBJ1-2, and TRBD1 may be the D gene, going by 6 matching bases. CDR3 loop: CASSTQGSRWGGYTF. The DNA reads as follows: TGTGCCAGCAGCACACAGGGTAGTCGATGGGGAGGCTACACCTTC.